This passage covers 31 T cell receptor beta chains from one sample sequenced in a study of T cell changes during pregnancy in multiple sclerosis. Generated by immunoSEQ multiplex PCR, the TCRdb table keeps only in-frame clones and is missing some. Among roughly 80,000 clones listed, about 90% were seen once. Sequencing was performed on peripheral blood, taken before pregnancy. Receptor source: a female donor with multiple sclerosis, enrolled in a pregnancy study.

This rearrangement joins TRBV10-2 to TRBJ2-1, with D perhaps TRBD1 (5 bases). This CDR3 is 14 amino acids long. Germline assignment: CDR1 WSHSY and CDR2 SAAADI. V shed 1 base and J shed 4 bases, with 8 bases lying between them. CDR3 loop: CASSEYRLYNEQFF. The CDR3 bases are TGCGCCAGCAGTGAGTACAGGCTATACAATGAGCAGTTCTTC.

The V gene is TRBV6-5, the J gene TRBJ1-1; D perhaps matches TRBD1 (6 bases). Germline lookup yields CDR1 MNHEY and CDR2 SVGAGI. The CDR3 is 16 residues long. V was shortened by 2 bases and J by 4 bases, with 17 bases between the two germline ends. This CDR3 is CASSYTSAGAGTEAFF. The CDR3, as DNA: TGTGCCAGCAGTTACACCTCGGCAGGGGCCGGCACTGAAGCTTTCTTT.

This chain uses TRBV5-1 with TRBJ2-1; the D is unclear. This CDR3 contains 12 residues. The germline CDR1 and CDR2 sequences are SGHRS and YFSETQ. Deletions cut 4 bases from V and 6 bases from J, with 8 bases between. Written as DNA, the CDR3 is TGCGCCAGCAGCCCTGGTAGCAATGAGCAGTTCTTC. This gives the protein CASSPGSNEQFF.

The V gene is TRBV6-5, the J gene TRBJ1-1; 7 bases line up with TRBD1. Per germline, CDR1 MNHEY and CDR2 SVGAGI. The V and J ends lost 8 bases and 12 bases, in that order; junction bases with no gene match: 12. The CDR3 consists of 12 residues. The CDR3 DNA is TGTGCCAGCGGACCCGGGACAGTCATAACTTTCTTT. Translating it yields CASGPGTVITFF.

Comments on this clone: A junction boundary mismatches the germline segment, possibly from a read error. Additional DNA sequences in this sample encode the identical CDR3. V is TRBV7-9 and J is TRBJ1-1; perhaps TRBD1 as D (6 bases). This CDR3 comprises 12 residues. Per the germline V gene, CDR1 is SEHNR and CDR2 is FQNEAQ (reference sequence). The CDR3 nucleotides are TGTGCCAGCAGCGTCCCAGGGGCTGAAGCCTTCTTT. It translates to CASSVPGAEAFF. Based on the CDR3 plus reference TRBV7-9 and TRBJ1-1, the full variable domain is DTGVSQNPRHKITKRGQNVTFRCDPISEHNRLYWYRQTLGQGPEFLTYFQNEAQLEKSRLLSDRFSAERPKGSFSTLEIQRTEQGDSAMYLCASSVPGAEAFFGQGTRLTVV.

The chain recombines TRBV19 with TRBJ1-5; D might be TRBD1 (6 bases). V lost 4 bases and J lost 1, with 20 bases in between. Germline CDR1 LNHDA, CDR2 SQIVND (reference sequence). The CDR3 has 18 residues. The CDR3: CASSKPEQGLRSNQPQHF. The CDR3 bases are TGTGCCAGTAGTAAGCCCGAACAGGGTTTGCGAAGCAATCAGCCCCAGCATTTT. Together with reference TRBV19 and TRBJ1-5, the CDR3 gives the full variable domain: DGGITQSPKYLFRKEGQNVTLSCEQNLNHDAMYWYRQDPGQGLRLIYYSQIVNDFQKGDIAEGYSVSREKKESFPLTVTSAQKNPTAFYLCASSKPEQGLRSNQPQHFGDGTRLSIL.

The V gene is TRBV11-2, the J gene TRBJ2-3; 8 nucleotides agree with TRBD2. After removal of 5 bases from V and 1 base from J, the junction contained 2 bases not matched to a gene. The CDR3 covers 14 residues. Germline lookup yields CDR1 SGHAT and CDR2 FQNNGV. CDR3 DNA sequence: TGTGCCAGCAGCACACTAGCGGGCACAGATACGCAGTATTTT. It specifies CASSTLAGTDTQYF.

The CDR3 here is CASSLSPGLALYNEQFF. The CDR3 DNA is TGTGCCAGCAGTTTATCCCCCGGACTAGCGTTGTACAATGAGCAGTTCTTC. This chain uses TRBV27 with TRBJ2-1; TRBD2 matches 9 bases. The germline CDR1 and CDR2 sequences are MNHEY and SMNVEV (reference sequence). The J segment lost 4 bases and the V segment lost 0 bases, leaving 7 bases of the junction unmatched. There are 17 residues in the CDR3.

This clone was seen once. The genes are TRBV5-5 and TRBJ2-7, with D possibly TRBD2 on 5 matching bases. The V gene lost 6 bases and the J gene lost 2 bases, with 18 bases spanning the gap. In germline, CDR1 is SGHKS, CDR2 YYEKEE (reference sequence). The CDR3 covers 15 residues. CDR3 DNA: TGTGCCAGCACCCCACTGGGAGCGAGGACCTACGAGCAGTACTTC. Its translation: CASTPLGARTYEQYF.

This chain connects TRBV6-6 to TRBJ1-5; D possibly corresponds to TRBD1 (5 bases). Deletions cut 5 bases from V and 0 bases from J, with 11 bases between. The CDR3 has 15 residues. CDR1 MNHNY and CDR2 SVGAGI come from the germline V gene (reference sequence). The CDR3: CASSLGGYSNQPQHF. The CDR3 DNA sequence: TGTGCCAGCAGTCTCGGGGGGTATAGCAATCAGCCCCAGCATTTT.

This clone was seen once. The CDR3 loop is CAWSALAGARTDTQYF. For the CDR3, the DNA is TGTGCCTGGAGTGCCTTAGCGGGGGCGCGCACAGATACGCAGTATTTT. The chain carries TRBV30 and TRBJ2-3, with 9 bases fitting TRBD2. Germline V CDR1 and CDR2: GTSNPN, SVGIG (reference sequence). Trimming removed 1 base from V and 1 base from J; junction bases left unmatched: 6. There are 16 residues in the CDR3.

The chain is built from TRBV9 and TRBJ1-1, with a tentative D call TRBD1 (6 bases). The CDR3 runs to 14 residues. Trimming left V 0 bases short and J 5 bases short, with 11 bases between. Germline loops: CDR1 SGDLS, CDR2 YYNGEE. CDR3 amino acids: CASSVDRASTEAFF. The CDR3 DNA follows: TGTGCCAGCAGCGTAGACAGGGCTTCGACTGAAGCTTTCTTT.

The V call is TRBV5-5, the J call TRBJ2-3, with TRBD2 matching over 13 bases. The CDR3 has 19 amino acids. With 3 bases clipped from V and 0 bases from J, the junction kept 10 bases outside the gene matches. Germline-derived CDR1 and CDR2 are SGHKS and YYEKEE (reference sequence). The CDR3 region is CASSSGRRLAGGSTDTQYF. CDR3 nucleotide sequence: TGTGCCAGCAGCTCGGGGAGAAGACTAGCGGGGGGTAGCACAGATACGCAGTATTTT. The entire variable domain, with the rest obtained from reference TRBV5-5 and TRBJ2-3, is as follows: DAGVTQSPTHLIKTRGQQVTLRCSPISGHKSVSWYQQVLGQGPQFIFQYYEKEERGRGNFPDRFSARQFPNYSSELNVNALLLGDSALYLCASSSGRRLAGGSTDTQYFGPGTRLTVL.

The chain combines TRBV5-6 with TRBJ2-2, with a possible D match to TRBD1 (6 bases). Germline V lookup: CDR1 SGHDT, CDR2 YYEEEE. With 4 bases removed from V and 5 bases from J, the gap between germline ends came to 15 bases. The CDR3 is made up of 15 amino acids. As DNA, the CDR3 is TGTGCCAGCAGCACTGAGACAGGACGAACCGGGGAGCTGTTTTTT. Translated, it gives CASSTETGRTGELFF.

The chain uses TRBV9 and TRBJ1-5; no firm D call. CDR1 is SGDLS and CDR2 is YYNGEE in the germline V gene. The CDR3 is made up of 14 amino acids. V gave up 0 bases and J gave up 4 bases, with 8 bases separating them. DNA for the CDR3: TGTGCCAGCAGCGTAGAGGCAGCGAATCAGCCCCAGCATTTT. Protein product: CASSVEAANQPQHF. The full variable domain, its missing parts supplied by reference TRBV9 and TRBJ1-5, is DSGVTQTPKHLITATGQRVTLRCSPRSGDLSVYWYQQSLDQGLQFLIQYYNGEERAKGNILERFSAQQFPDLHSELNLSSLELGDSALYFCASSVEAANQPQHFGDGTRLSIL.

This clone came up once. The chain couples TRBV7-2 to TRBJ1-2; the D gene is possibly TRBD1 (5 bases). This CDR3 region has 16 residues. V shed 5 bases and J shed 2 bases, with 18 bases lying between them. Germline values: CDR1 SGHTA, CDR2 FQGNSA. CDR3 DNA: TGTGCCAGCAGCCCCAGCGGGACGGAAACCAACTATGGCTACACCTTC. It encodes CASSPSGTETNYGYTF.

The rearrangement joins TRBV6-5 to TRBJ2-2; D perhaps matches TRBD1 (6 bases). V lost 1 base to trimming and J lost 4 bases, with 10 bases between them. This CDR3 comprises 15 residues. Per germline, CDR1 MNHEY and CDR2 SVGAGI. The DNA of the CDR3 is TGTGCCAGCAGTTACTGGGGGCGGGCCACCGGGGAGCTGTTTTTT. Translating it yields CASSYWGRATGELFF.

The chain has TRBV30 and TRBJ1-1; the match to TRBD1 covers 7 bases. CDR3 length: 14 amino acids. The V gene's germline CDR1 is GTSNPN and CDR2 SVGIG (reference sequence). Germline trimming cut 4 bases from V and 6 bases from J; bases unmatched to any gene: 11. CDR3 loop: CAWTKGGESAEAFF. In nucleotides, the CDR3 is TGTGCCTGGACGAAAGGGGGCGAATCTGCTGAAGCTTTCTTT.

The chain employs TRBV4-1 and TRBJ2-1, with 8 positions matching TRBD1. This CDR3 has 14 amino acids. V was clipped by 7 bases and J by 5 bases; unmatched bases: 7. Germline CDR1 reads MGHRA; CDR2 reads YSYEKL. Written as DNA, the CDR3 is TGCGCCAGCAAAGACAGGGGAACCGACAATGAGCAGTTCTTC. It encodes CASKDRGTDNEQFF.

The V call is TRBV30, the J call TRBJ1-2; 7 bases align to TRBD1. Germline CDR1 GTSNPN, CDR2 SVGIG (reference sequence). This CDR3 comprises 17 residues. V lost 1 base and J lost 5; bases outside the gene matches: 16. This CDR3 is CAWSGRGTAKGAYGYTF. The CDR3 nucleotides read TGTGCCTGGAGTGGACGGGGGACAGCCAAAGGGGCGTATGGCTACACCTTC.

The V gene is TRBV5-1, the J gene TRBJ1-1, with D tentatively TRBD1 (6 bases). Per germline, CDR1 SGHRS and CDR2 YFSETQ. The CDR3 spans 14 residues. V shed 0 bases and J shed 5 bases, with 11 bases lying between them. The CDR3 reads CASSLDLGGTEAFF. The DNA for the CDR3 is TGCGCCAGCAGCTTGGATTTAGGGGGAACTGAAGCTTTCTTT.

The chain uses TRBV7-6 and TRBJ1-3; TRBD1 might be the D (6 bases). Between the trimmed V and J ends, which lost 4 bases and 0 bases, there was a span of 10 bases. Germline CDR1 and CDR2: SGHVS and FNYEAQ. CDR3 length: 15 residues. For the CDR3, the DNA is TGTGCCAGCAGCTCGTACAGGGACTCTGGAAACACCATATATTTT. Translating it yields CASSSYRDSGNTIYF. The complete variable domain, with remaining parts taken from reference TRBV7-6 and TRBJ1-3, reads GAGVSQSPRYKVTKRGQDVALRCDPISGHVSLYWYRQALGQGPEFLTYFNYEAQQDKSGLPNDRFSAERPEGSISTLTIQRTEQRDSAMYRCASSSYRDSGNTIYFGEGSWLTVV.

The chain recombines TRBV5-6 with TRBJ2-4, with 9 nucleotides matching TRBD1. Per the germline V gene, CDR1 is SGHDT and CDR2 is YYEEEE. Trimming at V came to 4 bases and at J to 7 bases, leaving 6 bases not matched to a gene. The CDR3 covers 14 residues. The CDR3 loop is CASSLGQGRNIQYF. DNA of the CDR3: TGTGCCAGCAGCCTCGGACAGGGGAGGAACATTCAGTACTTC.

This clone was counted a single time. This chain connects TRBV9 to TRBJ2-7; TRBD1 matches 12 bases. J lost 1 base, V lost 4 bases, and 3 bases had no gene match. Germline V gives CDR1 SGDLS, CDR2 YYNGEE. This CDR3 comprises 15 residues. CDR3 DNA: TGTGCCAGCAGCAAGGGACAGGGGGCGTCCTACGAGCAGTACTTC. The encoded protein is CASSKGQGASYEQYF.

The rearrangement joins TRBV10-1 to TRBJ2-1; 15 bases line up with TRBD2. Unmatched junction bases numbered 21, after V lost 4 bases and J lost 11 bases. Germline V gene data show CDR1 as WNHNN and CDR2 as SYGVQD (reference sequence). There are 20 residues in the CDR3. The DNA of the CDR3 is TGCGCCAGCAGTGGAGGGACTAGCGGGGGGCCGCTCTCGCCCAGCGTGAAGCAGTTCTTC. This encodes CASSGGTSGGPLSPSVKQFF.

The chain combines TRBV7-2 with TRBJ1-2, with 7 nucleotides matching TRBD1. With 1 base clipped from V and 4 bases from J, the junction kept 6 bases outside the gene matches. The CDR3 loop spans 15 amino acids. Per germline, CDR1 SGHTA and CDR2 FQGNSA. The CDR3 loop reads CASSLERTGIYGYTF. CDR3 bases: TGTGCCAGCAGCTTAGAAAGGACAGGAATCTATGGCTACACCTTC.

For the CDR3, the DNA is TGTGCCAGCAGCTTAGCGGAGACAGGAGGCACAGATACGCAGTATTTT. Translated: CASSLAETGGTDTQYF. V gene TRBV7-9 combines with J gene TRBJ2-3; D may be TRBD1 (6 bases). The CDR3 has 16 amino acids. Germline CDR1 and CDR2: SEHNR and FQNEAQ (reference sequence). Trimming shortened V by 0 bases and J by 1 base, and 11 bases separated the two germline ends.

This chain links TRBV2 with TRBJ1-3; 7 nucleotides match TRBD1. This CDR3 is 14 amino acids long. Trimming cost V 7 bases and J 0 bases; bases outside gene matches: 3. Germline V gives CDR1 SNHLY, CDR2 FYNNEI. The CDR3 sequence: CASKDRTSGNTIYF. The CDR3 DNA reads as TGTGCCAGCAAGGACAGGACCTCTGGAAACACCATATATTTT. The variable domain in full, completed from reference TRBV2 and TRBJ1-3, reads EPEVTQTPSHQVTQMGQEVILRCVPISNHLYFYWYRQILGQKVEFLVSFYNNEISEKSEIFDDQFSVERPDGSNFTLKIRSTKLEDSAMYFCASKDRTSGNTIYFGEGSWLTVV.

This clone is a singleton in its sample. The chain is built from TRBV2 and TRBJ1-2; possible D gene TRBD1, 6 bases. CDR3 length equals 16 residues. Per germline, CDR1 SNHLY and CDR2 FYNNEI. Between the trimmed V and J ends, which lost 6 bases and 0 bases, there was a span of 17 bases. CDR3 in DNA: TGTGCCAGCAGGGGGAGACAGGCACTCGCTAACTATGGCTACACCTTC. Translated, it gives CASRGRQALANYGYTF.

This sequence joins TRBV6-1 and TRBJ1-2; 9 positions agree with TRBD1. V was clipped by 6 bases and J by 4 bases; unmatched bases: 3. Germline assignment: CDR1 MNHNS and CDR2 SASEGT. This CDR3 is 13 amino acids long. CDR3 region: CASRETGGYGYTF. The CDR3 coding sequence is TGTGCCAGCAGGGAGACAGGGGGCTATGGCTACACCTTC.

CDR3: CATTGLDEQYF. DNA of the CDR3: TGTGCCACCACAGGGTTGGACGAGCAGTACTTC. This rearrangement joins TRBV6-6 to TRBJ2-7; possible D gene TRBD1, 6 bases. CDR1 and CDR2 (germline): MNHNY, SVGAGI (reference sequence). CDR3 length: 11 residues. The V and J ends lost 10 bases and 5 bases respectively, with 12 bases between them.